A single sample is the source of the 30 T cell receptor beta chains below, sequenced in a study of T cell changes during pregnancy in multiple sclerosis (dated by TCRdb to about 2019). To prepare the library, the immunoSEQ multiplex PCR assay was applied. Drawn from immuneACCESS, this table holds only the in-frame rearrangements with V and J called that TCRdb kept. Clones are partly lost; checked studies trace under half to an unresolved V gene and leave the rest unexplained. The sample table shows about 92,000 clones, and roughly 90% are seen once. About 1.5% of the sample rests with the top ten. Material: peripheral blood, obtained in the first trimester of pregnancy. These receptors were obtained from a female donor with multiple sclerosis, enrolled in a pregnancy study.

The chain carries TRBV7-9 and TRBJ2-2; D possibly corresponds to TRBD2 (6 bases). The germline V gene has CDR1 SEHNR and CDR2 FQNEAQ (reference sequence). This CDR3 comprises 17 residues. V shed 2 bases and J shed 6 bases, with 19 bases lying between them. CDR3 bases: TGTGCCAGCAGCTTACCCCCCTGGGCGACTAGTTCCGGGGAGCTGTTTTTT. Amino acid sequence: CASSLPPWATSSGELFF.

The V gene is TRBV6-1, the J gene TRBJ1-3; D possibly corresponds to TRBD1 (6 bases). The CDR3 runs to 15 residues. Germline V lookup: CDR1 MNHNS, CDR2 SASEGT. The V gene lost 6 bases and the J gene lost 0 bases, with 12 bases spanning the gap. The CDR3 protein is CASRAQGPSGNTIYF. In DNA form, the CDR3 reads TGTGCCAGCAGGGCACAGGGCCCCTCTGGAAACACCATATATTTT.

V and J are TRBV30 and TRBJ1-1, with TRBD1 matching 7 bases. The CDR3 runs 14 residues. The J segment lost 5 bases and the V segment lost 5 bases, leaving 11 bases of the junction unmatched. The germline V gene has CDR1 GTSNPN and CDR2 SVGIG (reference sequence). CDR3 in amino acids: CAWGGTARGTEAFF. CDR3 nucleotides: TGTGCCTGGGGTGGCACGGCCAGGGGGACTGAAGCTTTCTTT.

The CDR3 DNA reads TGTGCCAGCAGTTTCTCTTCTAGCGGGGTCTGGTTCTTC. Its protein is CASSFSSSGVWFF. The chain recombines TRBV27 with TRBJ2-1, with 9 nucleotides matching TRBD2. J was trimmed by 15 bases and V by 3 bases; bases with no gene match: 9. This CDR3 is built from 13 residues. Germline values: CDR1 MNHEY, CDR2 SMNVEV (reference sequence).

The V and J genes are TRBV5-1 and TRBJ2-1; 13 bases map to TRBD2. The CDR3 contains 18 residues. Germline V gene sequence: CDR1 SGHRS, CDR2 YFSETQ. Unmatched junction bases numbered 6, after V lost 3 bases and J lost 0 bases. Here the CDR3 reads CASSWGLAGSSSYNEQFF. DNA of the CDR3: TGCGCCAGCAGCTGGGGACTAGCGGGATCGAGCTCCTACAATGAGCAGTTCTTC.

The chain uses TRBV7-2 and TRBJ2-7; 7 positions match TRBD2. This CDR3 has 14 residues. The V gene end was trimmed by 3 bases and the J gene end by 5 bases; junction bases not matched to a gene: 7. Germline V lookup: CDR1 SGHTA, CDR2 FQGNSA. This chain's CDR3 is CASSFTSAGNEQYF. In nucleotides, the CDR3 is TGTGCCAGCAGCTTTACTAGCGCGGGGAACGAGCAGTACTTC.

CDR3 loop: CASSQGGGDYGYTF. As DNA, the CDR3 is TGTGCCAGCAGCCAGGGCGGGGGGGACTATGGCTACACCTTC. The chain joins TRBV7-6 to TRBJ1-2; D is possibly TRBD1 (5 bases). The germline V and J ends were trimmed by 5 bases and 3 bases, with 13 bases remaining between them. Germline lookup yields CDR1 SGHVS and CDR2 FNYEAQ. This CDR3 contains 14 residues.

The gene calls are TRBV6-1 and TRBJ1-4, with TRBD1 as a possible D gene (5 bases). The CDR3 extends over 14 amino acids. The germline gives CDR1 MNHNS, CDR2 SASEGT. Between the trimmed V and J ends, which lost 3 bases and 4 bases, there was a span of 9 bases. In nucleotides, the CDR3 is TGTGCCAGCAGTGATCACAGGATTAATGAAAAACTGTTTTTT. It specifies CASSDHRINEKLFF.

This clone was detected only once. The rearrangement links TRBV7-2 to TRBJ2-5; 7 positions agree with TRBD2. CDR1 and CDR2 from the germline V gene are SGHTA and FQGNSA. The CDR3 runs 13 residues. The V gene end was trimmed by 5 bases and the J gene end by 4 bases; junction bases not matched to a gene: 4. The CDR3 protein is CASSRTRTETQYF. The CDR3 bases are TGTGCCAGCAGCAGGACTAGGACAGAGACCCAGTACTTC.

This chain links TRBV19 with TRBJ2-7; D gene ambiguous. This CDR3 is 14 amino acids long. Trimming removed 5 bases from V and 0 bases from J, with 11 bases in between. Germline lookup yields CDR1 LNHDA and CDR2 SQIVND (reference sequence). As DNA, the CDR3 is TGTGCCAGTAGTTATGCCGTCGGCTCCTACGAGCAGTACTTC. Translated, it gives CASSYAVGSYEQYF.

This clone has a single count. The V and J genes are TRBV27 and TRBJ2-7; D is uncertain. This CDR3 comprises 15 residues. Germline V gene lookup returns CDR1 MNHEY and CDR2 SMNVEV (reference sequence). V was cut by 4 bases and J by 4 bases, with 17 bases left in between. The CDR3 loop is CASSYAGDDGYEQYF. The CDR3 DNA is TGTGCCAGCAGTTATGCTGGAGACGACGGTTACGAGCAGTACTTC.

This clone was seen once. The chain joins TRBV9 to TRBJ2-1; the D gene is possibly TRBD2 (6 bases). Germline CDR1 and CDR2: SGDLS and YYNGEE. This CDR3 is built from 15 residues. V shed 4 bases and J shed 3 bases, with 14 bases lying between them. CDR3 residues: CASSLGLGSYNEQFF. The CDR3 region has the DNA TGTGCCAGCAGCCTGGGACTGGGAAGCTACAATGAGCAGTTCTTC.

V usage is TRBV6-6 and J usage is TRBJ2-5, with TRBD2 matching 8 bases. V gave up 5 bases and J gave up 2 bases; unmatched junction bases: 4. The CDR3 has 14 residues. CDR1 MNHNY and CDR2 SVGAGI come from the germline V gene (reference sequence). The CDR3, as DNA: TGTGCCAGCAGTCAACTAGCGGAACAAGAGACCCAGTACTTC. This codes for CASSQLAEQETQYF.

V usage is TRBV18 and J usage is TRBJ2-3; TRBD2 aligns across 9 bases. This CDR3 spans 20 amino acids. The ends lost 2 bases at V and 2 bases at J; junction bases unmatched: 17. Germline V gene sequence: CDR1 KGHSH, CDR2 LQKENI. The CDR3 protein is CASSPIEVYPAGGDTDTQYF. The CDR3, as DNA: TGTGCCAGCTCACCAATCGAGGTCTACCCGGCGGGAGGGGACACAGATACGCAGTATTTT.

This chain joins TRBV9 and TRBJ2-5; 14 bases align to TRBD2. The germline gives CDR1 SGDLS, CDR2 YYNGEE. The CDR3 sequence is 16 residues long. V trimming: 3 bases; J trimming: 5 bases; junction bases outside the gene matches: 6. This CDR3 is CASSGGTSGSMETQYF. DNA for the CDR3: TGTGCCAGCAGCGGGGGGACTAGCGGGAGTATGGAGACCCAGTACTTC.

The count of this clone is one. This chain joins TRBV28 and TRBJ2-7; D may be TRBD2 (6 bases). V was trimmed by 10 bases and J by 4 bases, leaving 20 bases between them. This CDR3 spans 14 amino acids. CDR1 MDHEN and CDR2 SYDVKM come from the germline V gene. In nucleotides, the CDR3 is TGTGCCACCTTTAACCCGGGAGAGGGTTACGAGCAGTACTTC. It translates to CATFNPGEGYEQYF.

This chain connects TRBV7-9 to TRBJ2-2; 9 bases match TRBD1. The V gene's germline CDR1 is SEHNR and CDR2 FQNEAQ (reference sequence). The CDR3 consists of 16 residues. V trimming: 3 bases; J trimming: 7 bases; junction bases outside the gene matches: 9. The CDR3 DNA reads TGTGCCAGCAGCTTGGGGACAGGGACCTCGGTCGGGGAGCTGTTTTTT. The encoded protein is CASSLGTGTSVGELFF.

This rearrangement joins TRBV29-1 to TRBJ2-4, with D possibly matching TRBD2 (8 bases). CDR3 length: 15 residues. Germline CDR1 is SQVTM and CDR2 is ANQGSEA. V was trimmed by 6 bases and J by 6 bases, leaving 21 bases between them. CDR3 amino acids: CSVADSGKGANIQYF. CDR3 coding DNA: TGCAGCGTGGCGGATAGCGGGAAGGGGGCAAACATTCAGTACTTC.

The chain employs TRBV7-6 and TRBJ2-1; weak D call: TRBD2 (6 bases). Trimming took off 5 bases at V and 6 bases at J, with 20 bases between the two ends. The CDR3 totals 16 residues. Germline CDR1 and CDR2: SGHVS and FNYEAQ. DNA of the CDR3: TGTGCCAGCAGCAAAGAGGTTCGGGGGTTTGGCAATGAGCAGTTCTTC. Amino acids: CASSKEVRGFGNEQFF.

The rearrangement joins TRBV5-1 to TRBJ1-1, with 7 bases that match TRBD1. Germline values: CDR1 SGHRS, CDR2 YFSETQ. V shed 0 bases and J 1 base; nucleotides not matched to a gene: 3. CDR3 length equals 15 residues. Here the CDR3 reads CASSLAGTANTEAFF. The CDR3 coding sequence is TGCGCCAGCAGCTTGGCCGGGACAGCGAACACTGAAGCTTTCTTT.

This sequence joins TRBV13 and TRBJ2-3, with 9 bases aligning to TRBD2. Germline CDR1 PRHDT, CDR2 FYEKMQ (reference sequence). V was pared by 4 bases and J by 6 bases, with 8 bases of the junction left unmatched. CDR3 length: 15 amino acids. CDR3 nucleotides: TGTGCCAGCAGCTCACTAGCGGGTCTATTTGATACGCAGTATTTT. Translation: CASSSLAGLFDTQYF.

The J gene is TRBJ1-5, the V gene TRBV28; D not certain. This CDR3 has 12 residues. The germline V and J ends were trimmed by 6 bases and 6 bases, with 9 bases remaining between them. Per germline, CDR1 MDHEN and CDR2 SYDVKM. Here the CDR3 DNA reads TGTGCCAGCAGCTGGGAGAGTCAGCCCCAGCATTTT. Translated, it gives CASSWESQPQHF.

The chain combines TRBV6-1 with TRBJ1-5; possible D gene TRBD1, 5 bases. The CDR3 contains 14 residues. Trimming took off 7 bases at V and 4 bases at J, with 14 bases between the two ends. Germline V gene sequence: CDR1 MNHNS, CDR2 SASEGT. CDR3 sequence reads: CASIVRGGNQPQHF. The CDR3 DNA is TGTGCCAGCATAGTAAGGGGAGGAAATCAGCCCCAGCATTTT.

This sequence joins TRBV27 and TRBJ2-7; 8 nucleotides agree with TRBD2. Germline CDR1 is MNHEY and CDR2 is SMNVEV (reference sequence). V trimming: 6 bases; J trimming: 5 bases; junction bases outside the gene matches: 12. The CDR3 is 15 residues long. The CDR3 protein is CASSQGPPRGDEQYF. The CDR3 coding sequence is TGTGCCAGCAGCCAAGGGCCTCCGCGGGGGGACGAGCAGTACTTC.

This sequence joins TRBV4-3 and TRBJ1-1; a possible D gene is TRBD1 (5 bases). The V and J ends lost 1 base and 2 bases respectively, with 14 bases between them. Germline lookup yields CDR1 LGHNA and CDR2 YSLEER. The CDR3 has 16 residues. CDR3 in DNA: TGCGCCAGCAGCCAAGGGCCCCGAAGGGGCAACACTGAAGCTTTCTTT. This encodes CASSQGPRRGNTEAFF.

This CDR3 reads CASSLGRGDQPQHF. For the CDR3, the DNA is TGTGCCAGCAGCTTAGGCAGGGGTGATCAGCCCCAGCATTTT. V and J are TRBV7-9 and TRBJ1-5; D is possibly TRBD1 (6 bases). V was clipped by 1 base and J by 5 bases, with 9 bases between them. CDR1 is SEHNR, CDR2 FQNEAQ, per germline (reference sequence). CDR3 length: 14 residues.

The CDR3 sequence: CASSSPAGQKETQYF. The CDR3 DNA reads TGCGCCAGCAGCTCGCCCGCGGGACAGAAAGAGACCCAGTACTTC. The chain combines TRBV5-1 with TRBJ2-5; D perhaps matches TRBD1 (7 bases). The CDR3 contains 15 residues. The ends were cut back, 3 bases at V and 3 bases at J, with 15 bases in the middle. In germline, CDR1 is SGHRS, CDR2 YFSETQ. Full variable domain (rest looked up from reference TRBV5-1 and TRBJ2-5): KAGVTQTPRYLIKTRGQQVTLSCSPISGHRSVSWYQQTPGQGLQFLFEYFSETQRNKGNFPGRFSGRQFSNSRSEMNVSTLELGDSALYLCASSSPAGQKETQYFGPGTRLLVL.

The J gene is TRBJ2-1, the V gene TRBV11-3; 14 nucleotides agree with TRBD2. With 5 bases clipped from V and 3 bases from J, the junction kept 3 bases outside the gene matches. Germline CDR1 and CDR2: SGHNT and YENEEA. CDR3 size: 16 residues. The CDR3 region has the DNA TGTGCCAGCAGCGACGGGACTAGCGGGAGCTACAATGAGCAGTTCTTC. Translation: CASSDGTSGSYNEQFF.

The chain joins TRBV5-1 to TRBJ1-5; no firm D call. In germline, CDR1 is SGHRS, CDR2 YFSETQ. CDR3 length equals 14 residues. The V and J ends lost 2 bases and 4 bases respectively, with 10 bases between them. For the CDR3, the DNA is TGCGCCAGCAGCTTACGAGCGGGTAATCAGCCCCAGCATTTT. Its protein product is CASSLRAGNQPQHF.

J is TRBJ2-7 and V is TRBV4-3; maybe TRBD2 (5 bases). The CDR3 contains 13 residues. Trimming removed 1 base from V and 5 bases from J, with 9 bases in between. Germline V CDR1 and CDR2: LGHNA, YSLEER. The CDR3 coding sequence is TGCGCCAGCAGCCAAGGCAGAGGGAACGAGCAGTACTTC. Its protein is CASSQGRGNEQYF.